What follows is one T cell receptor beta chain and its context. These data originate in a study of blood T cell repertoires in COVID-19. About the study: COVID-19 samples from acute and convalescent phases originated in the United States, Italy and Spain.

CDR1 is SGDLS, CDR2 YYNGEE, per germline. Trimming removed 0 bases from V and 4 bases from J, with 13 bases in between. The CDR3 loop spans 16 amino acids. The protocol was immunoSEQ multiplex PCR, while the TCRdb copy is restricted to in-frame clones and leaves out a portion. The data hold roughly 27,000 clones, with 75% to 90% observed a single time. The receptor comes from a man aged 55 to 70 with acute or convalescent COVID-19. V is TRBV9 and J is TRBJ2-2; TRBD1 might be the D (6 bases). Sequenced material: peripheral blood. CDR3 DNA sequence: TGTGCCAGCAGCGTAGGGTACAGGGCGGCCACCGGGGAGCTGTTTTTT. This encodes CASSVGYRAATGELFF.